What follows are 26 T cell receptor beta chains derived from one specimen sequenced in a study of T-cell reconstitution after alpha-beta-depleted transplantation in children. Preparing the TCRbeta library involved the use of unique molecular identifiers. Each CDR3 protein is one row after TCRdb ran MiXCR on the PCR reads. The sample yields approximately 350,000 distinct CDR3 sequences, 10% seen once. The material was PBMCs from the stem cell graft donor, obtained from the stem cell graft. The receptor set was obtained from a human donor who donated a stem cell graft to a child with acute lymphoblastic leukemia.

This clonotype was detected a few times. The chain uses TRBV10-3 and TRBJ2-3, with a tentative D call TRBD1 (5 bases). Trimming shortened V by 8 bases and J by 0 bases, and 27 bases separated the two germline ends. Germline assignment: CDR1 ENHRY and CDR2 SYGVKD. This CDR3 has 19 residues. The CDR3 DNA reads as TGTGCCATCCGCCCCCTCCGGTCGTGGGGCCCTATAAGCACAGATACGCAGTATTTT. This encodes CAIRPLRSWGPISTDTQYF.

The chain uses TRBV20-1 and TRBJ2-1; TRBD1 agrees at 10 bases. CDR1 is DFQATT, CDR2 SNEGSKA, per germline (reference sequence). The CDR3 consists of 14 residues. V lost 6 bases and J lost 3; bases outside the gene matches: 5. CDR3 sequence reads: CSAVGDRGYNEQFF. DNA of the CDR3: TGCAGTGCAGTTGGGGACAGGGGCTACAATGAGCAGTTCTTC.

A few counts support this clonotype. The chain couples TRBV5-1 to TRBJ2-5; D gene unclear. Germline CDR1 reads SGHRS; CDR2 reads YFSETQ. Deletions cut 0 bases from V and 5 bases from J, with 14 bases between. This CDR3 contains 15 residues. This chain's CDR3 is CASSLVGIVAETQYF. The DNA for the CDR3 is TGCGCCAGCAGCTTGGTGGGGATCGTGGCGGAGACCCAGTACTTC.

This clonotype has just a few counts. V usage is TRBV4-3 and J usage is TRBJ2-1; D is uncertain. The CDR3 is 16 amino acids. Germline assignment: CDR1 LGHNA and CDR2 YSLEER. V dropped 0 bases and J dropped 9 bases, with 18 bases sitting between them. The CDR3 is CASSQEGDTIDTEQFF. CDR3 DNA sequence: TGCGCCAGCAGCCAAGAAGGAGACACAATCGATACTGAGCAGTTCTTC.

The table lists this clonotype with many counts. J is TRBJ2-4 and V is TRBV9; TRBD2 might be the D (6 bases). The germline V gene has CDR1 SGDLS and CDR2 YYNGEE. The CDR3 extends over 13 amino acids. Trimming cost V 3 bases and J 3 bases, with 7 bases left between them. CDR3 coding DNA: TGTGCCAGCAGCGGGACTAACAAAAACATTCAGTACTTC. This translates into CASSGTNKNIQYF.

This chain connects TRBV29-1 to TRBJ2-7, with TRBD2 identical over 10 bases. The length of the CDR3 is 13 residues. CDR1 and CDR2 (germline): SQVTM, ANQGSEA. V gave up 4 bases and J gave up 3 bases; unmatched junction bases: 3. The CDR3 DNA reads as TGCAGCGTTGGTGTAGCGGGGGGCTACGAGCAGTACTTC. The encoded protein is CSVGVAGGYEQYF.

The rearrangement links TRBV5-8 to TRBJ2-1, with D perhaps given as TRBD1 or TRBD2 (5 bases each). The CDR3 runs 14 residues. V lost 3 bases, J lost 5 bases, and 12 bases lay in between. The V gene's germline CDR1 is SGHTS and CDR2 YDEGEE. This CDR3 is CASSSQWGNNEQFF. CDR3 nucleotides: TGTGCCAGCAGCTCTCAGTGGGGGAACAATGAGCAGTTCTTC.

The V and J genes are TRBV12-3 or TRBV12-4 and TRBJ2-1; 16 nucleotides align to TRBD2. J gave up 1 base and V 6 bases, and 12 bases lay outside the gene matches. This CDR3 is built from 20 residues. This CDR3 reads CASSPYPGTSGRGSYNEQFF. In nucleotides, the CDR3 is TGTGCCAGCAGCCCCTATCCGGGGACTAGCGGGAGGGGGTCCTACAATGAGCAGTTCTTC.

This clonotype was seen more than once but under ten times. This sequence joins TRBV6-1 and TRBJ2-3; a possible D gene is TRBD2 (6 bases). Germline assignment: CDR1 MNHNS and CDR2 SASEGT. The CDR3 consists of 15 residues. The germline V and J ends were trimmed by 4 bases and 3 bases, with 14 bases remaining between them. The DNA of the CDR3 is TGTGCCAGCAGTGGACTAGGCACGGTAACAGATACGCAGTATTTT. Its protein product is CASSGLGTVTDTQYF.

This rearrangement joins TRBV5-5 to TRBJ2-7, with 16 bases identical to TRBD2. The germline gives CDR1 SGHKS, CDR2 YYEKEE (reference sequence). V shed 4 bases, J shed 1 base, and the junction held 5 bases outside the gene matches. The CDR3 totals 17 residues. CDR3 DNA: TGTGCCAGCAGCCCGGGACTAGCGGGAGGGCCGTCCTACGAGCAGTACTTC. Its protein product is CASSPGLAGGPSYEQYF. Together with reference TRBV5-5 and TRBJ2-7, the CDR3 gives the full variable domain: DAGVTQSPTHLIKTRGQQVTLRCSPISGHKSVSWYQQVLGQGPQFIFQYYEKEERGRGNFPDRFSARQFPNYSSELNVNALLLGDSALYLCASSPGLAGGPSYEQYFGPGTRLTVT.

This chain joins TRBV28 and TRBJ2-7; D not resolved. With 6 bases removed from V and 0 bases from J, the gap between germline ends came to 12 bases. This CDR3 comprises 14 residues. The germline V gene encodes CDR1 MDHEN and CDR2 SYDVKM. This CDR3 reads CASSLSAFSYEQYF. CDR3 DNA sequence: TGTGCCAGCAGCCTCTCTGCCTTCTCCTACGAGCAGTACTTC.

This clonotype was found many times. V gene TRBV4-3 combines with J gene TRBJ2-7; perhaps D is TRBD1 or TRBD2 (5 bases each). Deletions cut 0 bases from V and 0 bases from J, with 15 bases between. CDR3 size: 17 residues. The germline V gene has CDR1 LGHNA and CDR2 YSLEER. CDR3 nucleotides: TGCGCCAGCAGCCAAGAATTTGGGGGACGGAGCTCCTACGAGCAGTACTTC. This codes for CASSQEFGGRSSYEQYF.

The rearrangement links TRBV12-3 or TRBV12-4 to TRBJ2-7; TRBD1 or TRBD2 may be the D gene (5 bases each). This CDR3 spans 15 amino acids. The germline V and J ends were trimmed by 5 bases and 2 bases, with 16 bases remaining between them. In nucleotides, the CDR3 is TGTGCCAGCAGTCCCGGGACCTTAGAAACCTACGAGCAGTACTTC. This translates into CASSPGTLETYEQYF.

This clonotype was seen repeatedly, ten times or more. CDR3 residues: CASSVRTSASYEQFF. The CDR3 DNA reads TGTGCCAGCAGCGTAAGGACTAGCGCCAGTTATGAGCAGTTCTTC. This chain joins TRBV7-2 and TRBJ2-1, with TRBD2 matching over 9 bases. Trimming took 5 bases from V and 8 from J; bases not matched to a gene: 10. Germline loops: CDR1 SGHTA, CDR2 FQGNSA. This CDR3 spans 15 amino acids. The full variable domain, in which reference TRBV7-2 and TRBJ2-1 provide the parts outside the CDR3, is GAGVSQSPSNKVTEKGKDVELRCDPISGHTALYWYRQSLGQGLEFLIYFQGNSAPDKSGLPSDRFSAERTGGSVSTLTIQRTQQEDSAVYLCASSVRTSASYEQFFGPGTRLTVL.

The rearrangement links TRBV11-1 to TRBJ2-5; 8 positions match TRBD2. The germline gives CDR1 SGHAT, CDR2 FQDESV (reference sequence). CDR3 length: 18 residues. V dropped 7 bases and J dropped 5; count of bases not matched to a gene: 21. For the CDR3, the DNA is TGTGCCAGCAAGCCCCCCTACCGGCTAGCGGGCCGGCGGGAGACCCAGTACTTC. It codes for CASKPPYRLAGRRETQYF.

V gene TRBV2 combines with J gene TRBJ2-5, with D possibly matching TRBD1 (6 bases). Trimming cost V 10 bases and J 5 bases, with 14 bases left between them. The CDR3 is 12 residues long. Germline V gives CDR1 SNHLY, CDR2 FYNNEI. The CDR3: CATTGLEETQYF. DNA for the CDR3: TGTGCCACTACAGGGTTAGAGGAGACCCAGTACTTC.

V usage is TRBV5-1 and J usage is TRBJ2-5; D unclear. Germline CDR1 reads SGHRS; CDR2 reads YFSETQ. This CDR3 is 14 amino acids long. Trimming shortened V by 2 bases and J by 5 bases, and 13 bases separated the two germline ends. As DNA, the CDR3 is TGCGCCAGCAGCTTCCCAACTGATGGGGAGACCCAGTACTTC. Encoded protein: CASSFPTDGETQYF.

This chain joins TRBV7-3 and TRBJ2-7; D is perhaps TRBD1 or TRBD2 (5 bases each). Germline lookup yields CDR1 SGHTA and CDR2 FQGTGA. The CDR3 is made up of 16 amino acids. V was trimmed by 4 bases and J by 4 bases, leaving 20 bases between them. The CDR3 nucleotides are TGTGCCAGCAGCTGTACCCCCCGGGACCGCGAATACGAGCAGTACTTC. Translation gives CASSCTPRDREYEQYF.

The V gene is TRBV4-1, the J gene TRBJ2-1; D gene ambiguous. The ends were cut back, 1 base at V and 0 bases at J, with 7 bases in the middle. Looked up from germline, CDR1 is MGHRA and CDR2 is YSYEKL. The CDR3 extends over 15 amino acids. The CDR3 region is CASSQAPISYNEQFF. CDR3 nucleotides: TGCGCCAGCAGCCAAGCACCCATCTCCTACAATGAGCAGTTCTTC.

This clonotype has a handful of counts. The V call is TRBV4-3, the J call TRBJ2-7; D might be TRBD2 (5 bases). V was shortened by 1 base and J by 4 bases, with 11 bases between the two germline ends. There are 14 residues in the CDR3. Germline V gives CDR1 LGHNA, CDR2 YSLEER. CDR3 DNA: TGCGCCAGCAGCCAAGGGACTGCGGAATACGAGCAGTACTTC. Amino acids: CASSQGTAEYEQYF.

The J gene is TRBJ1-5, the V gene TRBV28; D perhaps matches TRBD1 (6 bases). The CDR3 has 15 amino acids. Looked up from germline, CDR1 is MDHEN and CDR2 is SYDVKM. Trimming cost V 4 bases and J 3 bases, with 13 bases left between them. For the CDR3, the DNA is TGTGCCAGCAGTTCCCCTACAGGGAACAATCAGCCCCAGCATTTT. Amino acids: CASSSPTGNNQPQHF.

This clonotype was seen a handful of times. The rearrangement uses TRBV7-2 and TRBJ1-2; D possibly corresponds to TRBD1 (5 bases). Germline values: CDR1 SGHTA, CDR2 FQGNSA. The V end lost 5 bases, the J end lost 4 bases, and 20 bases lay between the germline ends. This CDR3 is built from 16 residues. The CDR3 sequence: CASSPTGASNGYGYTF. The CDR3 DNA reads TGTGCCAGCAGCCCAACCGGGGCTTCAAATGGCTATGGCTACACCTTC.

The chain couples TRBV6-2 or TRBV6-3 to TRBJ2-2, with TRBD1 matching 8 bases. This CDR3 is built from 14 residues. Trimming cost V 4 bases and J 7 bases; bases outside gene matches: 5. CDR1 and CDR2 from the germline V gene are MNHEY and SVGEGT. The CDR3, as DNA: TGTGCCAGCAGTTTAGACAGGGGTCGCGGGGAGCTGTTTTTT. It translates to CASSLDRGRGELFF.

This clonotype was recorded a few times. The chain uses TRBV7-9 and TRBJ1-3; no clear D. CDR1 SEHNR and CDR2 FQNEAQ come from the germline V gene (reference sequence). Trimming cost V 1 base and J 6 bases, with 4 bases left between them. This CDR3 has 12 residues. In DNA form, the CDR3 reads TGTGCCAGCAGCTTAGACCCAAACACCATATATTTT. It specifies CASSLDPNTIYF.

This clonotype was observed a handful of times. The gene calls are TRBV27 and TRBJ2-1; D perhaps matches TRBD2 (6 bases). The CDR3 sequence is 17 residues long. Trimming stripped 3 bases from V and 0 bases from J, with 15 bases between. Germline assignment: CDR1 MNHEY and CDR2 SMNVEV (reference sequence). Written as DNA, the CDR3 is TGTGCCAGCAGTTTTCTGGCGGGACGTATCTCCTACAATGAGCAGTTCTTC. Translating gives CASSFLAGRISYNEQFF.

This clonotype was counted only a few times. The chain couples TRBV25-1 to TRBJ1-2, with D possibly matching TRBD1 (6 bases). The CDR3 is 13 amino acids. Germline lookup yields CDR1 MGHDK and CDR2 SYGVNS. Trimming left V 6 bases short and J 3 bases short, with 11 bases between. The CDR3 here is CASRRGTDYGYTF. CDR3 DNA sequence: TGTGCCAGCAGGAGGGGGACGGACTATGGCTACACCTTC.